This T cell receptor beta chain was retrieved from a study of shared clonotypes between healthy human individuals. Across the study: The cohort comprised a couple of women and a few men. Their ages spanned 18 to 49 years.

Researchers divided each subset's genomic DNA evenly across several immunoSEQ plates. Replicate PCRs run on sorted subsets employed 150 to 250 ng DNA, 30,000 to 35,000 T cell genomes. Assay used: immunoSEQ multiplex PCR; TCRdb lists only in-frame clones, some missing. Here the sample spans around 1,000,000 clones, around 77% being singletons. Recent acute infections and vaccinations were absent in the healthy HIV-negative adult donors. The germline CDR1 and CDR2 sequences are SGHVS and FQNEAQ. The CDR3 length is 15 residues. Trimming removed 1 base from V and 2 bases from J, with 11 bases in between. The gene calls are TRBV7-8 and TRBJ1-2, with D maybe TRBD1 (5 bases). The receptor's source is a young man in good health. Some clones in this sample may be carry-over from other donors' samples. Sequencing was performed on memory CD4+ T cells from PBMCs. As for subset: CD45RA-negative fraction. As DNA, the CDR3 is TGTGCCAGCAGCTTAGGAGGGCGGGGCAACTATGGCTACACCTTC. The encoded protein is CASSLGGRGNYGYTF.